The rows below give T cell receptor beta chains drawn from one sample of a study of blood T cells in healthy people across ages. TCRdb ran MiXCR on the 5' RACE reads and lists one entry per CDR3 protein. In the table there are some 1 million distinct CDR3 sequences, 40% to 55% of which are singletons. The sample was blood. Receptors originate from a woman in her sixties in good health. The CDR3 runs from the conserved cysteine through the conserved F or W. The D gene is left open where the match is weak. Clone size, where shown, is once, few, many, or a class for clones that have expanded.

j_call d_call v_call clone_size cdr3_nt cdr3_aa
TRBJ2-1 TRBD2 TRBV20-1 few TGCAGTGCTAGTTCCCGGCTAGCGGGAGTTGAGCAGTTCTTC CSASSRLAGVEQFF
TRBJ2-6 . TRBV10-3 few TGTGCCATCAGTGAGCGGGCCTCTGGGGCCAACGTCCTGACTTTC CAISERASGANVLTF
TRBJ2-7 TRBD1 TRBV10-3 . TGTGCCATCAGTACAGGGGGCACGGTCTACGAGCAGTACTTC CAISTGGTVYEQYF
TRBJ1-1 TRBD1 TRBV5-6 . TGTGCCAGCAGCTCACAGGGGCGGCACACTGAAGCTTTCTTT CASSSQGRHTEAFF
TRBJ2-3 TRBD2 TRBV20-1 few TGCAGTGCCACTCAACTAGCGACAGATACGCAGTATTTT CSATQLATDTQYF
TRBJ1-6 . TRBV6-5 . TGTGCCAGCGGCCAGGGGTTAGGGAATTCACCCCTCCACTTT CASGQGLGNSPLHF
TRBJ2-7 . TRBV6-5 . TGTGCCAGCAGTTACTCTCCGGGACCCGTATACGAGCAGTACTTC CASSYSPGPVYEQYF
TRBJ2-5 TRBD2 TRBV12-3/TRBV12-4 few TGTGCCAGCAAGGGGCTAGCGGGAGGACTGAGACACCAAGAGACCCAGTACTTC CASKGLAGGLRHQETQYF
TRBJ2-7 TRBD1 TRBV15 . TGTACCACCAGGGACAGTAACTCCTACGAGCAGTACTTC CTTRDSNSYEQYF
TRBJ1-5 . TRBV15 . TGTGCCACCAGCAGGGATAAGGAGGGGCCCCAGCATTTT CATSRDKEGPQHF
TRBJ1-6 TRBD1 TRBV20-1 . TGCAGTGCTCGGCCGACAGGGTTGGATTCACCCCTCCACTTT CSARPTGLDSPLHF
TRBJ2-7 TRBD2 TRBV20-1 . TGCAGCGTCCCGGGAGGTTTAGTCGACGAGCAGTACTTC CSVPGGLVDEQYF
TRBJ1-2 . TRBV20-1 . TGCGGTGCTAGAGAGTTTACCGACTATGGCTACACCTTC CGAREFTDYGYTF
TRBJ1-1 TRBD1 TRBV5-5 . TGTGCCAGCAGCTTGGGGGACAGGGATATCGGGACTGAAGCTTTCTTT CASSLGDRDIGTEAFF
TRBJ2-7 TRBD1 TRBV3-1 . TGTGCCAGCAGCGCAACCCAGGGGGCTTACGAGCAGTACTTC CASSATQGAYEQYF
TRBJ1-2 TRBD1 TRBV20-1 . TGCAGTGCTAGAGGACAGGGGGCTCGTTCCTATTATGGCTACACCTTC CSARGQGARSYYGYTF
TRBJ2-1 . TRBV20-1 few TGCAGTGCTAGAGATTGGGGCTGGCTGAATGAGCAGTTCTTC CSARDWGWLNEQFF
TRBJ2-3 TRBD2 TRBV20-1 once TGCAGTGCTAGAGATCTCGAGCGGGAGGCTACAGATACGCAGTATTTT CSARDLEREATDTQYF
TRBJ2-7 . TRBV9 . TGTGCCAGCAGCGTAGTTCTCGTTGACAATGAGCAGTACTTC CASSVVLVDNEQYF
TRBJ1-1 . TRBV7-9 . TGTGCCAGCAGCTCCACCACTCCGGGGGACACTGAAGCTTTCTTT CASSSTTPGDTEAFF
TRBJ2-1 TRBD2 TRBV12-3/TRBV12-4 . TGTGCCAGCAGTTTAGGTGGGACTAGCGGGAGTTTTGTGCAGTTCTTC CASSLGGTSGSFVQFF
TRBJ2-7 TRBD2 TRBV20-1 . TGCAGTGCCACGATTGAAGCGGGAGTGATGAGTGAGCAGTACTTC CSATIEAGVMSEQYF
TRBJ2-3 TRBD2 TRBV7-2 . TGTGCCAGCAGCTTGTCCGGGAGGCATGAAAGCACAGATACGCAGTATTTT CASSLSGRHESTDTQYF
TRBJ2-1 TRBD1 TRBV7-3 few TGTGCCAGCAGCTTAACGGGGACAGGGGTCTACAATGAGCAGTTCTTC CASSLTGTGVYNEQFF
TRBJ2-5 TRBD2 TRBV20-1 few TGCAGTGCCGGGACTAGCGGGAGGCCGGAGACCCAGTACTTC CSAGTSGRPETQYF
TRBJ2-7 TRBD2 TRBV10-3 few TGTGCCATAACTAGCGGATCTCCTAACGAGCAGTACTTC CAITSGSPNEQYF
TRBJ2-3 TRBD2 TRBV9 . TGTGCCAGCAGCGCCACCGGGACTAGATACACAGATACGCAGTATTTT CASSATGTRYTDTQYF
TRBJ2-4 . TRBV5-1 . TGCGCCAGCAGCTTGGAGACCTCCAAAAACATTCAGTACTTC CASSLETSKNIQYF
TRBJ2-7 . TRBV20-1 many TGCAGTGCTAGAGATCAAGCACCCGAGCAGTACTTC CSARDQAPEQYF
TRBJ2-1 TRBD1 TRBV9 many TGTGCCAGCAGCCCCCGTGGACAGGGGGCCTACAATGAGCAGTTCTTC CASSPRGQGAYNEQFF
TRBJ2-1 . TRBV14 . TGTGCCAGCAGCCAAGATCAGCGGGTCGGAGACAATGAGCAGTTCTTC CASSQDQRVGDNEQFF
TRBJ2-1 TRBD1 TRBV12-3/TRBV12-4 . TGTGCCGGCTTCGAAGGGGGCAGGGGACCCTACAATGAGCAGTTCTTC CAGFEGGRGPYNEQFF
TRBJ2-5 TRBD1 TRBV2 . TGTGCCAGCATATGGGACAGGGCTGGAGAGCAGTACTTC CASIWDRAGEQYF
TRBJ2-3 TRBD2 TRBV20-1 . TGCAGTGCCACGCCTTCCAGCGGGAGGGCCCCAGATACGCAGTATTTT CSATPSSGRAPDTQYF
TRBJ2-1 . TRBV14 . TGTGCCAGCAGCGGGCGGGCTTCGGGGTACAATGAGCAGTTCTTC CASSGRASGYNEQFF
TRBJ2-4 . TRBV10-3 . TGTGCCACCCGCGTGGGGTACGGGCAGTACTTC CATRVGYGQYF
TRBJ1-5 . TRBV18 . TGTGCCAGCTCACCACAAAAAGGCCTAGACGTAAATCAGCCCCGGCATTTT CASSPQKGLDVNQPRHF
TRBJ2-5 TRBD2 TRBV20-1 few TGCAGTGTTTTAGCGGGATCCCAAGAGACCCAGTACTTC CSVLAGSQETQYF
TRBJ1-4 . TRBV6-6 . TGTGCCAGCAGAGGAGGGGAAAAACTGTTTTTT CASRGGEKLFF
TRBJ2-5 TRBD1 TRBV18 few TGTGCCAGCTCACCACCGGGACAGCAAGAGACCCAGTACTTC CASSPPGQQETQYF
TRBJ2-3 . TRBV6-5 few TGTGCCAGCAGTAAGTCGACAGAGAGGGATACGCAGTATTTT CASSKSTERDTQYF